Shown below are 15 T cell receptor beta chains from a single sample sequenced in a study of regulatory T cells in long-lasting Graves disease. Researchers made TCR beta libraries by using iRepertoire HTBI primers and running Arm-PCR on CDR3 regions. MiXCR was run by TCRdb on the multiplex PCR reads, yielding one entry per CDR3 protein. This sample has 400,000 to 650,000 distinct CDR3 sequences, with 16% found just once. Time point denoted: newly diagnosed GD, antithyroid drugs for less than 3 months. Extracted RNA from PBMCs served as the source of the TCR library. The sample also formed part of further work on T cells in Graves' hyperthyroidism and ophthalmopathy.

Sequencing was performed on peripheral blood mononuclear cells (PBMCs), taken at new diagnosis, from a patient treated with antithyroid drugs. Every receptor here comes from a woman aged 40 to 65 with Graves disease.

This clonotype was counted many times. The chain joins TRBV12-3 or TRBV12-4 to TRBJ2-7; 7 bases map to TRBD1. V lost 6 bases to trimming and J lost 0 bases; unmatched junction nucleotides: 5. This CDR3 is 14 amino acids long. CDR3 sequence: CASRLRDSSYEQYF. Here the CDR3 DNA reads TGTGCCAGCAGACTCCGGGACAGCTCCTACGAGCAGTACTTC.

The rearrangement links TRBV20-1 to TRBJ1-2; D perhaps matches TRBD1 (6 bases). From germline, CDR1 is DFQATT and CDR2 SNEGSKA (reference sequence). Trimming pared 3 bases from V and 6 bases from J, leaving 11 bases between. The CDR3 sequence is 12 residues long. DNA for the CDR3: TGCAGTGCTAGTTGGGGGGCGGATGGCTACACCTTC. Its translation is CSASWGADGYTF.

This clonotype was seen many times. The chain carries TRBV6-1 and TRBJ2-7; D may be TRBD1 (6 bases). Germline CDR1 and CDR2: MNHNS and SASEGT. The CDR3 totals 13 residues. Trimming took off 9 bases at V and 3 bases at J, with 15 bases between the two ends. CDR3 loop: CASTPAQGYEQYF. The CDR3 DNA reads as TGTGCCAGTACCCCGGCACAGGGCTACGAGCAGTACTTC.

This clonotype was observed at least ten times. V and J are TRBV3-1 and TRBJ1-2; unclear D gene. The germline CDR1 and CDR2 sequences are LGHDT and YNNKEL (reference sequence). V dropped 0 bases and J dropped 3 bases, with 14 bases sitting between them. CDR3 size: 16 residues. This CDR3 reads CASSQDVRAPDYGYTF. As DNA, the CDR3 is TGTGCCAGCAGCCAAGATGTAAGGGCGCCGGACTATGGCTACACCTTC. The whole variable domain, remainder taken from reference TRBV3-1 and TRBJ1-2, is DTAVSQTPKYLVTQMGNDKSIKCEQNLGHDTMYWYKQDSKKFLKIMFSYNNKELIINETVPNRFSPKSPDKAHLNLHINSLELGDSAVYFCASSQDVRAPDYGYTFGSGTRLTVV.

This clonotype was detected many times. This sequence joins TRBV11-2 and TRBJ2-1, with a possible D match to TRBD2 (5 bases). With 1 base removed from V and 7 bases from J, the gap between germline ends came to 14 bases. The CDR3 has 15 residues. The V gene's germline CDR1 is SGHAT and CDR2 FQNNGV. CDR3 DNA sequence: TGTGCCAGCAGCTTAGTGTCGGGGAAGTCGAATGAGCAGTTCTTC. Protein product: CASSLVSGKSNEQFF.

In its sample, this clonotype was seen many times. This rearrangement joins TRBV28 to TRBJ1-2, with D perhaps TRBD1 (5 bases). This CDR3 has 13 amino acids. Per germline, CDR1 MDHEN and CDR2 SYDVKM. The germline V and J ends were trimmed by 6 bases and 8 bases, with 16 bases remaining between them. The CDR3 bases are TGTGCCAGCAGGGGGACCTCACCCACCGGCTACACCTTC. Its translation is CASRGTSPTGYTF.

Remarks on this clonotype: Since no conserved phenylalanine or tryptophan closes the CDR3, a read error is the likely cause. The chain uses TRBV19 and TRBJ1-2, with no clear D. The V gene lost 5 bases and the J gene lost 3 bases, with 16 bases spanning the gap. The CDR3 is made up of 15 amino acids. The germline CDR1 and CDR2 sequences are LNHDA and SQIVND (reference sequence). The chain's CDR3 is CASSAYAVGDYGYTY. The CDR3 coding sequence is TGTGCCAGTAGTGCATACGCCGTCGGGGACTATGGCTACACCTAC.

CDR3 sequence reads: CASKPLLPRDTNTGELFF. CDR3 in DNA: TGTGCCAGCAAACCCTTATTACCTAGGGACACGAACACCGGGGAGCTGTTTTTT. This rearrangement joins TRBV12-3 or TRBV12-4 to TRBJ2-2; D is possibly TRBD1 (6 bases). V lost 7 bases and J 0 bases, leaving 21 bases between the germline ends. The CDR3 covers 18 residues.

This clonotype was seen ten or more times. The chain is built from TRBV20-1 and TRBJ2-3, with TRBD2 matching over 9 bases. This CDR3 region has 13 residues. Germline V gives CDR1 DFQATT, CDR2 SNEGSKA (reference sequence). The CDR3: CTVSGGHTDTQYF. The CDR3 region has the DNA TGCACCGTTAGCGGGGGCCACACAGATACGCAGTATTTT.

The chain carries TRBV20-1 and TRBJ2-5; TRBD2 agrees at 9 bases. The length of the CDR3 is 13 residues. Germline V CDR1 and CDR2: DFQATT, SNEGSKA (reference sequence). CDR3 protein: CSYQGLAAETQYF. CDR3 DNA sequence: TGCAGCTACCAGGGACTAGCCGCAGAGACCCAGTACTTC.

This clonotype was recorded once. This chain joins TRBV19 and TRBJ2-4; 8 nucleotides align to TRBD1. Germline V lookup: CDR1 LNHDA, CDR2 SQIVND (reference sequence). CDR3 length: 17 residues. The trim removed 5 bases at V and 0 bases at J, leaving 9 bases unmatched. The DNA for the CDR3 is TGTGCCAGTAGTGCCGGAAGGACAGGGAAAGCCAAAAACATTCAGTACTTC. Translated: CASSAGRTGKAKNIQYF. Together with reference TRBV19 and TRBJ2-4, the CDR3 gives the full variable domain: DGGITQSPKYLFRKEGQNVTLSCEQNLNHDAMYWYRQDPGQGLRLIYYSQIVNDFQKGDIAEGYSVSREKKESFPLTVTSAQKNPTAFYLCASSAGRTGKAKNIQYFGAGTRLSVL.

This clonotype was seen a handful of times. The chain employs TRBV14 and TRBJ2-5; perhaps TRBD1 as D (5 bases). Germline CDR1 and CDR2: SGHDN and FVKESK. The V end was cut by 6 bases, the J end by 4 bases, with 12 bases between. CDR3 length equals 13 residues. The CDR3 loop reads CASSFRTLETQYF. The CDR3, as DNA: TGTGCCAGCAGTTTTAGGACACTAGAGACCCAGTACTTC.

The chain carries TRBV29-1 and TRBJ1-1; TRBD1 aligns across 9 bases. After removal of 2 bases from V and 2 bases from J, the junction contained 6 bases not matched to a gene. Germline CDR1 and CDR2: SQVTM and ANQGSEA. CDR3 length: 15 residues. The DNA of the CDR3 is TGCAGCGTTGAAATAGGGACAGGGCCTAACACTGAAGCTTTCTTT. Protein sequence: CSVEIGTGPNTEAFF.

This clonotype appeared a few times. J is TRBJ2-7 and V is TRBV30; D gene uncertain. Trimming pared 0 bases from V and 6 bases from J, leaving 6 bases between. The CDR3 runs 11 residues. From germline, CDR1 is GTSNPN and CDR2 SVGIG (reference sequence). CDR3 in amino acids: CAWSVVAEQYF. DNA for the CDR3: TGTGCCTGGAGTGTAGTTGCCGAGCAGTACTTC.

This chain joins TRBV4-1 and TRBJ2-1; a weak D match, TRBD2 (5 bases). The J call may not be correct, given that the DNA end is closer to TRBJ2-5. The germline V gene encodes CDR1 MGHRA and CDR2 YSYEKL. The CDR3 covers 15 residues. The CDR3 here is CASSQDAGQQETQYF. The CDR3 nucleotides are TGCGCCAGCAGCCAAGATGCGGGCCAGCAAGAGACCCAGTACTTC.